One sample yielded the 32 T cell receptor beta chains listed below, sequenced in a study of T cells in tuberculosis. Time point here: new active TB diagnosis, blood taken before or within 7 days of starting treatment. TCRdb keeps only in-frame clones here, not all; method: immunoSEQ multiplex PCR. The table has under 45,000 clones, around 93% seen once. Sequenced here: PBMCs, sampled at tuberculosis diagnosis. The origin of the receptors is an adult with tuberculosis.

The chain carries TRBV19 and TRBJ2-1, with 12 bases lining up with TRBD1. CDR1 and CDR2 from the germline V gene are LNHDA and SQIVND (reference sequence). J lost 7 bases, V lost 8 bases, and 6 bases had no gene match. The CDR3 spans 14 residues. The DNA for the CDR3 is TGTGCCAGTGCCGGGACAGGGGGCTCGAATGAGCAGTTCTTC. It translates to CASAGTGGSNEQFF.

The gene calls are TRBV10-2 and TRBJ1-5; D is unresolved. Per germline, CDR1 WSHSY and CDR2 SAAADI. Trimming shortened V by 7 bases and J by 0 bases, and 7 bases separated the two germline ends. CDR3 length: 13 residues. The CDR3: CASTEDSNQPQHF. The CDR3 coding sequence is TGCGCCAGCACAGAGGATAGCAATCAGCCCCAGCATTTT.

In its sample, this clone is medium-sized. Distinct nucleotide sequences in the sample also encode this CDR3. The CDR3 bases are TGTGCCAGCAGTAGCGGGGGGAGCACAGATACGCAGTATTTT. Translated: CASSSGGSTDTQYF. J is TRBJ2-3 and V is TRBV6-4; TRBD2 agrees at 9 bases. The CDR3 has 14 residues. The germline V gene encodes CDR1 MRHNA and CDR2 SNTAGT. V shed 5 bases, J shed 0 bases, and the junction held 0 bases outside the gene matches.

In its sample, this clone was seen a few times. The chain has TRBV14 and TRBJ2-2, with unresolved D. Germline assignment: CDR1 SGHDN and CDR2 FVKESK. Trimming removed 4 bases at V and 5 bases at J, with 11 bases between. CDR3 length: 14 residues. The chain's CDR3 is CASSRFSNTGELFF. DNA of the CDR3: TGTGCCAGCAGCCGCTTTAGTAATACCGGGGAGCTGTTTTTT. Supplemented by reference TRBV14 and TRBJ2-2, the full variable domain reads EAGVTQFPSHSVIEKGQTVTLRCDPISGHDNLYWYRRVMGKEIKFLLHFVKESKQDESGMPNNRFLAERTGGTYSTLKVQPAELEDSGVYFCASSRFSNTGELFFGEGSRLTVL.

The chain has TRBV2 and TRBJ2-7, with 10 positions matching TRBD1. This CDR3 comprises 14 residues. Looked up from germline, CDR1 is SNHLY and CDR2 is FYNNEI. V shed 6 bases, J shed 1 base, and the junction held 3 bases outside the gene matches. CDR3 coding DNA: TGTGCCAGCAGCGGACAGGGGGTATCCTACGAGCAGTACTTC. As protein: CASSGQGVSYEQYF. Full variable domain (rest looked up from reference TRBV2 and TRBJ2-7): EPEVTQTPSHQVTQMGQEVILRCVPISNHLYFYWYRQILGQKVEFLVSFYNNEISEKSEIFDDQFSVERPDGSNFTLKIRSTKLEDSAMYFCASSGQGVSYEQYFGPGTRLTVT.

V usage is TRBV7-8 and J usage is TRBJ1-4, with D uncertain. Germline V gives CDR1 SGHVS, CDR2 FQNEAQ. V lost 6 bases and J lost 5, with 16 bases in between. This CDR3 has 15 amino acids. The CDR3, as DNA: TGTGCCAGCAGTCCTTTCGGGGAGAAGAATGAAAAACTGTTTTTT. Translation gives CASSPFGEKNEKLFF.

This rearrangement joins TRBV4-1 to TRBJ2-7; perhaps TRBD1 as D (6 bases). V was clipped by 5 bases and J by 4 bases, with 24 bases between them. Per germline, CDR1 MGHRA and CDR2 YSYEKL. This CDR3 has 17 amino acids. CDR3 nucleotides: TGCGCCAGCAGCTCGGATTCCTTCCTGGCAGGGGAATACGAGCAGTACTTC. Protein sequence: CASSSDSFLAGEYEQYF.

The chain uses TRBV27 and TRBJ1-1, with 8 bases aligning to TRBD1. V was clipped by 5 bases and J by 1 base; unmatched bases: 9. This CDR3 contains 16 residues. CDR1 and CDR2 (germline): MNHEY, SMNVEV (reference sequence). The DNA for the CDR3 is TGTGCCAGCAGTCGCTCAGGGGGCAGGGGGAACACTGAAGCTTTCTTT. It yields the protein CASSRSGGRGNTEAFF.

This chain connects TRBV10-3 to TRBJ2-1; 7 nucleotides align to TRBD2. V was pared by 6 bases and J by 7 bases, with 3 bases of the junction left unmatched. Looked up from germline, CDR1 is ENHRY and CDR2 is SYGVKD. The CDR3 consists of 12 residues. The CDR3 DNA follows: TGTGCCATCAGCCCAGCGGGGAATGAGCAGTTCTTC. Protein sequence: CAISPAGNEQFF.

The DNA of the CDR3 is TGTGCCAGCAGCCCAACTAGCGGGGGGACAGAGACCCAGTACTTC. This sequence encodes CASSPTSGGTETQYF. J is TRBJ2-5 and V is TRBV7-8; 12 bases line up with TRBD2. Germline CDR1 and CDR2: SGHVS and FQNEAQ. The CDR3 extends over 15 amino acids. V shed 5 bases, J shed 4 bases, and the junction held 5 bases outside the gene matches.

The chain has TRBV25-1 and TRBJ1-4, with TRBD1 matching over 8 bases. Trimming at V came to 6 bases and at J to 5 bases, leaving 2 bases not matched to a gene. The CDR3 totals 13 residues. CDR1 and CDR2 from the germline V gene are MGHDK and SYGVNS. In DNA, the CDR3 is TGTGCCAGCAGACGACAGGGGAATGAAAAACTGTTTTTT. This gives the protein CASRRQGNEKLFF.

V gene TRBV2 combines with J gene TRBJ2-1, with TRBD2 identical over 10 bases. Germline CDR1 reads SNHLY; CDR2 reads FYNNEI. The CDR3 contains 15 residues. J gave up 8 bases and V 6 bases, and 10 bases lay outside the gene matches. CDR3 protein: CASRATGTSDYEQFF. CDR3 sequence (DNA): TGTGCCAGCAGGGCTACCGGGACTAGCGACTATGAGCAGTTCTTC.

The J gene is TRBJ1-6, the V gene TRBV10-3, with 8 nucleotides matching TRBD1. CDR3 length: 15 residues. The J segment lost 1 base and the V segment lost 6 bases, leaving 2 bases of the junction unmatched. Germline values: CDR1 ENHRY, CDR2 SYGVKD. The CDR3 protein is CAISTGGSYNSPLHF. CDR3 DNA: TGTGCCATCAGCACAGGGGGATCCTATAATTCACCCCTCCACTTT.

V usage is TRBV5-1 and J usage is TRBJ2-1, with TRBD2 matching 7 bases. The germline CDR1 and CDR2 sequences are SGHRS and YFSETQ. The CDR3 is made up of 15 amino acids. The junction had 2 bases not matched to a gene; V was cut back by 2 bases and J by 0 bases. CDR3 loop: CASSFGGSSYNEQFF. The CDR3 DNA reads TGCGCCAGCAGCTTCGGGGGGAGCTCCTACAATGAGCAGTTCTTC.

This chain links TRBV4-2 with TRBJ2-1, with 11 bases fitting TRBD2. Germline V gene sequence: CDR1 LGHNA, CDR2 YNFKEQ. This CDR3 spans 16 amino acids. V was pared by 2 bases and J by 3 bases, with 3 bases of the junction left unmatched. The CDR3 nucleotides are TGTGCCAGCAGCCAAATACTAGCGGGGGACTACAATGAGCAGTTCTTC. Its translation is CASSQILAGDYNEQFF.

This clone was counted a single time. The chain is built from TRBV4-3 and TRBJ2-7, with a possible D match to TRBD2 (5 bases). The germline gives CDR1 LGHNA, CDR2 YSLEER. The CDR3 has 15 amino acids. V was cut by 1 base and J by 0 bases, with 10 bases left in between. CDR3 region: CASSQVAGGSYEQYF. The CDR3 DNA follows: TGCGCCAGCAGCCAAGTTGCCGGAGGCTCCTACGAGCAGTACTTC.

The chain links TRBV29-1 to TRBJ1-4, with D uncertain. CDR1 is SQVTM and CDR2 is ANQGSEA in the germline V gene. The CDR3 consists of 12 residues. Trimming shortened V by 6 bases and J by 5 bases, and 10 bases separated the two germline ends. The CDR3, as DNA: TGCAGCGTCCCCCTCGGGAATGAAAAACTGTTTTTT. Its protein product is CSVPLGNEKLFF.

The rearrangement links TRBV19 to TRBJ1-4; a possible D gene is TRBD1 (6 bases). Trimming cost V 6 bases and J 3 bases, with 20 bases left between them. The CDR3 is 17 amino acids. Germline values: CDR1 LNHDA, CDR2 SQIVND (reference sequence). The CDR3 spells CASSPGRGGPSNEKLFF. The CDR3 bases are TGTGCCAGTAGCCCGGGGAGGGGGGGTCCGTCTAATGAAAAACTGTTTTTT. Combining the CDR3 with reference TRBV19 and TRBJ1-4 gives the whole variable domain DGGITQSPKYLFRKEGQNVTLSCEQNLNHDAMYWYRQDPGQGLRLIYYSQIVNDFQKGDIAEGYSVSREKKESFPLTVTSAQKNPTAFYLCASSPGRGGPSNEKLFFGSGTQLSVL.

The rearrangement links TRBV5-4 to TRBJ2-3, with 7 bases matching TRBD2. Unmatched junction bases numbered 13, after V lost 4 bases and J lost 5 bases. Germline V gene data show CDR1 as SGHNT and CDR2 as YYREEE (reference sequence). This CDR3 is built from 16 residues. The CDR3 loop reads CASSRGQRGTGDTQYF. For the CDR3, the DNA is TGTGCCAGCAGCCGAGGGCAGCGGGGTACTGGAGATACGCAGTATTTT. The whole variable domain, filled in from reference TRBV5-4 and TRBJ2-3, reads ETGVTQSPTHLIKTRGQQVTLRCSSQSGHNTVSWYQQALGQGPQFIFQYYREEENGRGNFPPRFSGLQFPNYSSELNVNALELDDSALYLCASSRGQRGTGDTQYFGPGTRLTVL.

This rearrangement joins TRBV11-2 to TRBJ1-1; D not certain. V was clipped by 5 bases and J by 3 bases, with 10 bases between them. Germline values: CDR1 SGHAT, CDR2 FQNNGV. This CDR3 is 13 amino acids long. CDR3 in amino acids: CASSPREYTEAFF. The CDR3 bases are TGTGCCAGCAGCCCGCGGGAGTACACTGAAGCTTTCTTT.

The chain couples TRBV9 to TRBJ2-3, with 8 bases matching TRBD2. CDR1 SGDLS and CDR2 YYNGEE come from the germline V gene. The CDR3 spans 18 residues. The V gene end was trimmed by 4 bases and the J gene end by 2 bases; junction bases not matched to a gene: 15. CDR3 sequence reads: CASSRGGSREFPTDTQYF. The CDR3 DNA follows: TGTGCCAGCAGCCGGGGGGGGAGCCGAGAGTTCCCCACAGATACGCAGTATTTT.

The count of this clone is one. This chain connects TRBV29-1 to TRBJ2-5; D is possibly TRBD1 (6 bases). The J call may be incorrect, as the DNA end agrees better with TRBJ2-7. The V gene's germline CDR1 is SQVTM and CDR2 ANQGSEA. CDR3 length: 11 amino acids. In DNA form, the CDR3 reads TGCAGCGTTGGACAGGTAGACGAGCAGTACTTC. Its translation is CSVGQVDEQYF.

This clone was picked up a small number of times. V gene TRBV18 combines with J gene TRBJ2-6; 8 nucleotides match TRBD1. The CDR3 runs to 15 residues. Trimming removed 6 bases from V and 2 bases from J; junction bases left unmatched: 3. Looked up from germline, CDR1 is KGHSH and CDR2 is LQKENI. The CDR3, as DNA: TGTGCCAGCTCTCGACAGGGGACTGGGGCCAACGTCCTGACTTTC. It yields the protein CASSRQGTGANVLTF.

The CDR3 spells CASSQAQGTGNEQYF. In nucleotides, the CDR3 is TGTGCCAGCAGCCAAGCCCAGGGGACCGGAAACGAGCAGTACTTC. This chain uses TRBV14 with TRBJ2-7; the D gene is possibly TRBD1 (6 bases). V was cut by 1 base and J by 5 bases, with 15 bases left in between. The CDR3 length is 15 residues. Germline V gives CDR1 SGHDN, CDR2 FVKESK.

The chain recombines TRBV18 with TRBJ1-5, with a tentative D call TRBD1 (5 bases). The germline V and J ends were trimmed by 5 bases and 5 bases, with 13 bases remaining between them. In germline, CDR1 is KGHSH, CDR2 LQKENI. This CDR3 has 14 amino acids. DNA of the CDR3: TGTGCCAGCTCAGGGACTCCGGGGGATCAGCCCCAGCATTTT. As protein: CASSGTPGDQPQHF. The variable domain in full, completed from reference TRBV18 and TRBJ1-5, reads NAGVMQNPRHLVRRRGQEARLRCSPMKGHSHVYWYRQLPEEGLKFMVYLQKENIIDESGMPKERFSAEFPKEGPSILRIQQVVRGDSAAYFCASSGTPGDQPQHFGDGTRLSIL.

The chain carries TRBV11-1 and TRBJ2-7, with 12 bases fitting TRBD1. There are 14 residues in the CDR3. V was clipped by 4 bases and J by 7 bases; unmatched bases: 5. Germline values: CDR1 SGHAT, CDR2 FQDESV (reference sequence). CDR3: CASSWGQGAREQYF. The CDR3 nucleotides are TGTGCCAGCAGCTGGGGACAGGGGGCGCGAGAGCAGTACTTC.

The chain combines TRBV25-1 with TRBJ2-7; D possibly corresponds to TRBD2 (5 bases). Germline V CDR1 and CDR2: MGHDK, SYGVNS. This CDR3 is 16 amino acids long. With 5 bases removed from V and 3 bases from J, the gap between germline ends came to 20 bases. CDR3 DNA: TGTGCCAGCAGTACCCCTTCAGGAGGAGCCTACTACGAGCAGTACTTC. Translated: CASSTPSGGAYYEQYF.

This rearrangement joins TRBV5-8 to TRBJ1-5; possible D gene TRBD1, 5 bases. CDR1 and CDR2 from the germline V gene are SGHTS and YDEGEE. The CDR3 is 14 residues long. Trimming took 2 bases from V and 9 from J, leaving 15 bases between them. The CDR3 bases are TGTGCCAGCAGCTTCCAGGGAGGGTTCGTGCCCCAGCATTTT. Translation gives CASSFQGGFVPQHF.

The J gene is TRBJ2-2, the V gene TRBV5-1; maybe TRBD2 (5 bases). Germline-derived CDR1 and CDR2 are SGHRS and YFSETQ. V shed 8 bases and J shed 0 bases, with 14 bases lying between them. The length of the CDR3 is 15 residues. The CDR3 region is CASRIGVTNTGELFF. The CDR3 bases are TGCGCCAGTCGGATCGGGGTTACGAACACCGGGGAGCTGTTTTTT.

The genes are TRBV2 and TRBJ2-1, with D maybe TRBD1 (6 bases). CDR1 SNHLY and CDR2 FYNNEI come from the germline V gene. The CDR3 is made up of 12 amino acids. Deletions cut 4 bases from V and 10 bases from J, with 11 bases between. CDR3 in DNA: TGTGCCAGCAGTGGGCAGGGGCGGGAGCAGTTCTTC. This encodes CASSGQGREQFF.

The chain combines TRBV19 with TRBJ2-7, with 10 nucleotides matching TRBD1. The CDR3 is 16 residues long. The junction had 13 bases not matched to a gene; V was cut back by 6 bases and J by 5 bases. Germline V gene sequence: CDR1 LNHDA, CDR2 SQIVND (reference sequence). CDR3 in DNA: TGTGCCAGTAGGGGGACGTCGAGACAGGGGGCCCACGAGCAGTACTTC. Translating it yields CASRGTSRQGAHEQYF. The whole variable domain, filled in from reference TRBV19 and TRBJ2-7, reads DGGITQSPKYLFRKEGQNVTLSCEQNLNHDAMYWYRQDPGQGLRLIYYSQIVNDFQKGDIAEGYSVSREKKESFPLTVTSAQKNPTAFYLCASRGTSRQGAHEQYFGPGTRLTVT.

This chain joins TRBV2 and TRBJ1-5; 8 bases map to TRBD1. This CDR3 comprises 16 residues. The germline V gene encodes CDR1 SNHLY and CDR2 FYNNEI. J gave up 7 bases and V 6 bases, and 14 bases lay outside the gene matches. CDR3 sequence (DNA): TGTGCCAGCAGCCGCGGACAGGGCCTAAGGCGGCAGCCCCAGCATTTT. Protein product: CASSRGQGLRRQPQHF.